A single sample gave rise to the 25 T cell receptor beta chains below, sequenced in a study of T cell changes during pregnancy in multiple sclerosis. Data came from immunoSEQ multiplex PCR; TCRdb stores just in-frame clones and leaves some out. Of more than 65,000 clones listed, nearly 95% are singletons. The sequencing here drew on peripheral blood, taken in the second trimester of pregnancy. These receptors were collected from a female donor with multiple sclerosis, enrolled in a pregnancy study.

The J gene is TRBJ2-7, the V gene TRBV27, with 10 bases matching TRBD2. The CDR3 runs 15 residues. V lost 3 bases and J lost 4; bases outside the gene matches: 6. Per the germline V gene, CDR1 is MNHEY and CDR2 is SMNVEV (reference sequence). The CDR3 protein is CASSFSGRASYEQYF. For the CDR3, the DNA is TGTGCCAGCAGTTTCAGCGGGAGGGCCTCGTACGAGCAGTACTTC.

The rearrangement links TRBV5-8 to TRBJ2-2; 8 nucleotides agree with TRBD2. V shed 6 bases, J shed 6 bases, and the junction held 4 bases outside the gene matches. Germline loops: CDR1 SGHTS, CDR2 YDEGEE. The CDR3 covers 13 residues. CDR3 loop: CASIWRGAGELFF. As DNA, the CDR3 is TGTGCCAGCATATGGCGGGGGGCCGGGGAGCTGTTTTTT.

The chain combines TRBV4-2 with TRBJ2-7, with 7 nucleotides matching TRBD1. The CDR3 extends over 16 amino acids. V shed 2 bases and J 3 bases; nucleotides not matched to a gene: 10. Germline assignment: CDR1 LGHNA and CDR2 YNFKEQ. The CDR3 sequence: CASSQSADRAIYEQYF. The CDR3 DNA sequence: TGTGCCAGCAGCCAATCTGCCGACAGGGCTATCTACGAGCAGTACTTC.

V and J are TRBV18 and TRBJ2-5; tentative D call: TRBD1 (6 bases). The CDR3 has 15 residues. Germline-derived CDR1 and CDR2 are KGHSH and LQKENI. The V gene lost 2 bases and the J gene lost 6 bases, with 16 bases spanning the gap. In nucleotides, the CDR3 is TGTGCCAGCTCACCAGCGGAACAGGGTACAAAGACCCAGTACTTC. Encoded protein: CASSPAEQGTKTQYF. Using reference TRBV18 and TRBJ2-5 for the parts outside the CDR3, the full variable domain is NAGVMQNPRHLVRRRGQEARLRCSPMKGHSHVYWYRQLPEEGLKFMVYLQKENIIDESGMPKERFSAEFPKEGPSILRIQQVVRGDSAAYFCASSPAEQGTKTQYFGPGTRLLVL.

The rearrangement links TRBV5-1 to TRBJ2-3, with 10 bases matching TRBD1. This CDR3 comprises 18 residues. CDR1 and CDR2 from the germline V gene are SGHRS and YFSETQ. Trimming cost V 0 bases and J 0 bases; bases outside gene matches: 7. CDR3 sequence (DNA): TGCGCCAGCAGCTTGGCGGGACAGGGGAAAACTAGCACAGATACGCAGTATTTT. This gives the protein CASSLAGQGKTSTDTQYF.

The chain recombines TRBV11-2 with TRBJ2-2; D gene ambiguous. This CDR3 region has 14 residues. V lost 6 bases and J 6 bases, leaving 14 bases between the germline ends. CDR1 and CDR2 from the germline V gene are SGHAT and FQNNGV. CDR3 sequence reads: CASSLGMRPGELFF. In DNA, the CDR3 is TGTGCCAGCAGTCTAGGTATGCGGCCCGGGGAGCTGTTTTTT.

This chain connects TRBV14 to TRBJ2-7; 9 positions match TRBD1. V trimming: 4 bases; J trimming: 1 base; junction bases outside the gene matches: 5. CDR1 and CDR2 from the germline V gene are SGHDN and FVKESK. This CDR3 contains 15 residues. CDR3 coding DNA: TGTGCCAGCAGCCGAGCCGGGACAGGGTCCTACGAGCAGTACTTC. As protein: CASSRAGTGSYEQYF.

The V gene is TRBV13, the J gene TRBJ2-1, with D perhaps matching TRBD2 (5 bases). This CDR3 comprises 14 residues. Germline V gene lookup returns CDR1 PRHDT and CDR2 FYEKMQ (reference sequence). V lost 0 bases and J 6 bases, leaving 9 bases between the germline ends. CDR3 region: CASSLGRRTNEQFF. The CDR3 coding sequence is TGTGCCAGCAGCTTAGGAAGGAGGACCAATGAGCAGTTCTTC.

The count of this clone is one. The V gene is TRBV2, the J gene TRBJ2-3; weak D call: TRBD1 (6 bases). The CDR3 covers 13 residues. In germline, CDR1 is SNHLY, CDR2 FYNNEI. V lost 10 bases and J lost 2, with 13 bases in between. CDR3 nucleotides: TGTGCCAAAAGCTGGGACAACACAGATACGCAGTATTTT. Protein: CAKSWDNTDTQYF.

This chain links TRBV30 with TRBJ1-4, with D perhaps TRBD1 (6 bases). The CDR3 sequence is 14 residues long. Germline CDR1 reads GTSNPN; CDR2 reads SVGIG (reference sequence). CDR3 loop: CATPSRGSNEKLFF. CDR3 in DNA: TGTGCAACCCCTTCAAGGGGGTCGAATGAAAAACTGTTTTTT.

The chain carries TRBV28 and TRBJ1-5; 7 bases are shared with TRBD1. The ends lost 6 bases at V and 8 bases at J; junction bases unmatched: 25. Germline CDR1 reads MDHEN; CDR2 reads SYDVKM. This CDR3 region has 19 residues. CDR3 in amino acids: CASSSNRPSTGIGVEPQHF. CDR3 coding DNA: TGTGCCAGCAGCTCTAATCGACCATCGACAGGGATAGGGGTGGAGCCCCAGCATTTT.

The genes are TRBV18 and TRBJ2-1; D perhaps matches TRBD2 (6 bases). CDR1 KGHSH and CDR2 LQKENI come from the germline V gene. The length of the CDR3 is 13 residues. The V and J ends lost 2 bases and 10 bases respectively, with 12 bases between them. CDR3 region: CASSPGLFREQFF. The DNA for the CDR3 is TGTGCCAGCTCACCAGGACTATTCAGGGAGCAGTTCTTC.

The chain joins TRBV7-2 to TRBJ2-1, with 11 bases aligning to TRBD2. Trimming removed 5 bases from V and 6 bases from J; junction bases left unmatched: 15. Germline CDR1 reads SGHTA; CDR2 reads FQGNSA. This CDR3 contains 18 residues. CDR3 amino acids: CASSRFLAGGIAGNEQFF. CDR3 in DNA: TGTGCCAGCAGCCGATTCTTAGCGGGAGGGATTGCCGGCAATGAGCAGTTCTTC.

This chain links TRBV10-2 with TRBJ2-7, with 8 bases identical to TRBD1. This CDR3 is 13 amino acids long. Germline V lookup: CDR1 WSHSY, CDR2 SAAADI. Losses at the gene ends were 8 bases for V and 2 bases for J; bases not matched to a gene: 5. CDR3 in amino acids: CASRQGNPYEQYF. CDR3 bases: TGCGCCAGCCGACAGGGGAACCCCTACGAGCAGTACTTC.

J is TRBJ2-4 and V is TRBV9; TRBD1 aligns across 9 bases. J lost 4 bases, V lost 3 bases, and 5 bases had no gene match. The CDR3 loop spans 15 amino acids. Germline V lookup: CDR1 SGDLS, CDR2 YYNGEE. In nucleotides, the CDR3 is TGTGCCAGCAGCGCCGGACAGGGGCCAAAAAACATTCAGTACTTC. It yields the protein CASSAGQGPKNIQYF.

This chain links TRBV7-2 with TRBJ1-3, with D tentatively TRBD1 (6 bases). Germline CDR1 reads SGHTA; CDR2 reads FQGNSA. CDR3 length equals 15 residues. The V and J ends lost 5 bases and 0 bases respectively, with 11 bases between them. CDR3 DNA: TGTGCCAGCAGCCCGGGACATAGCTCTGGAAACACCATATATTTT. Residues: CASSPGHSSGNTIYF.

This chain connects TRBV28 to TRBJ1-4, with D hard to call. Germline CDR1 reads MDHEN; CDR2 reads SYDVKM. Trimming left V 5 bases short and J 8 bases short, with 18 bases between. This CDR3 region has 15 residues. This chain's CDR3 is CASSPWPGEREKLFF. The CDR3 bases are TGTGCCAGCAGTCCCTGGCCTGGGGAGAGGGAAAAACTGTTTTTT.

J is TRBJ2-2 and V is TRBV11-2, with no clear D. The ends were cut back, 5 bases at V and 2 bases at J, with 9 bases in the middle. CDR3 length: 14 amino acids. CDR1 and CDR2 (germline): SGHAT, FQNNGV. The CDR3 nucleotides read TGTGCCAGCAGCCCCACTATTAACACCGGGGAGCTGTTTTTT. Residues: CASSPTINTGELFF.

This rearrangement joins TRBV12-5 to TRBJ2-1, with 9 bases matching TRBD1. The CDR3 spans 15 residues. Trimming took 3 bases from V and 5 from J; bases not matched to a gene: 5. Germline lookup yields CDR1 LGHNT and CDR2 FRNRAP. The CDR3 loop is CASGFSDRGHNEQFF. In DNA form, the CDR3 reads TGTGCTAGTGGTTTCTCGGACAGGGGCCACAATGAGCAGTTCTTC.

The rearrangement uses TRBV5-8 and TRBJ1-5; TRBD1 aligns across 8 bases. CDR3 length equals 16 residues. Per germline, CDR1 SGHTS and CDR2 YDEGEE. The J segment lost 1 base and the V segment lost 0 bases, leaving 3 bases of the junction unmatched. CDR3 in DNA: TGTGCCAGCAGCTTGGGAGACAGGGGAAGCAATCAGCCCCAGCATTTT. Encoded protein: CASSLGDRGSNQPQHF.

V and J are TRBV4-1 and TRBJ2-2; perhaps TRBD2 as D (5 bases). Germline values: CDR1 MGHRA, CDR2 YSYEKL. Trimming left V 3 bases short and J 6 bases short, with 11 bases between. CDR3 length equals 14 residues. CDR3 in amino acids: CASSQQEAAGELFF. The CDR3 region has the DNA TGCGCCAGCAGCCAGCAGGAGGCGGCCGGGGAGCTGTTTTTT.

The J gene is TRBJ2-1, the V gene TRBV19; 7 positions match TRBD2. CDR1 and CDR2 from the germline V gene are LNHDA and SQIVND (reference sequence). V dropped 4 bases and J dropped 4; count of bases not matched to a gene: 16. The CDR3 spans 18 residues. The CDR3 loop is CASSNAPGSGANYNEQFF. The CDR3 DNA sequence: TGTGCCAGTAGTAACGCCCCCGGGAGCGGGGCTAATTACAATGAGCAGTTCTTC.

The chain links TRBV29-1 to TRBJ1-1; D may be TRBD1 (5 bases). Trimming shortened V by 1 base and J by 6 bases, and 18 bases separated the two germline ends. This CDR3 is 15 amino acids long. Looked up from germline, CDR1 is SQVTM and CDR2 is ANQGSEA. For the CDR3, the DNA is TGCAGCGTTGAAGTAGGGAGAGGAGGGGACGCTGAAGCTTTCTTT. It translates to CSVEVGRGGDAEAFF.

The chain links TRBV19 to TRBJ1-5; no clear D gene. The V end lost 1 base, the J end lost 5 bases, and 3 bases lay between the germline ends. CDR1 is LNHDA and CDR2 is SQIVND in the germline V gene (reference sequence). This CDR3 spans 12 amino acids. CDR3 DNA sequence: TGTGCCAGTAGTATAGCCGATCAGCCCCAGCATTTT. Translating it yields CASSIADQPQHF.

The chain has TRBV5-5 and TRBJ1-1; tentatively, D is TRBD1 (5 bases). Germline V gene sequence: CDR1 SGHKS, CDR2 YYEKEE (reference sequence). The CDR3 spans 15 residues. Deletions cut 3 bases from V and 0 bases from J, with 12 bases between. DNA for the CDR3: TGTGCCAGCAGCTACTACAGGACCATGAACACTGAAGCTTTCTTT. This gives the protein CASSYYRTMNTEAFF.